This T cell receptor (beta chain) was identified in a study of Graves' ophthalmopathy and Graves' hyperthyroidism. About the research overall: Stable hyperthyroidism was defined by absence of ophthalmopathy within 18 months of follow-up. Study conclusions and caveats: Most thyroid clonotypes expanded beyond 0.001 frequency were also found in blood. For predicting ophthalmopathy progression, the model had 60% to 71% sensitivity and approximately 72% specificity.

This clonotype was picked up many times. The antigen remains unidentified. The V gene lost 1 base and the J gene lost 10 bases, with 16 bases spanning the gap. From germline, CDR1 is SGHTA and CDR2 FQGNSA. CDR3 size: 15 residues. The sequenced template was RNA, covering the TCR beta CDR3 region. First-round RT-PCR relied on HTBI primers, and a second-round multiplex PCR came next. TCRdb re-analysed the multiplex PCR reads in MiXCR, keeping a single row per CDR3 protein. The sample has about 1.1 million distinct CDR3 sequences, around a third seen once. The sequenced material came from peripheral blood or thyroid tissue (not recorded which). The rearrangement links TRBV7-2 to TRBJ1-4; D call uncertain. This TCR derives from an adult man with Graves' hyperthyroidism. The CDR3 reads CASSLEGHHGGKLFF. CDR3 nucleotide sequence: TGTGCCAGCAGCTTAGAGGGCCACCATGGAGGAAAACTGTTTTTT.